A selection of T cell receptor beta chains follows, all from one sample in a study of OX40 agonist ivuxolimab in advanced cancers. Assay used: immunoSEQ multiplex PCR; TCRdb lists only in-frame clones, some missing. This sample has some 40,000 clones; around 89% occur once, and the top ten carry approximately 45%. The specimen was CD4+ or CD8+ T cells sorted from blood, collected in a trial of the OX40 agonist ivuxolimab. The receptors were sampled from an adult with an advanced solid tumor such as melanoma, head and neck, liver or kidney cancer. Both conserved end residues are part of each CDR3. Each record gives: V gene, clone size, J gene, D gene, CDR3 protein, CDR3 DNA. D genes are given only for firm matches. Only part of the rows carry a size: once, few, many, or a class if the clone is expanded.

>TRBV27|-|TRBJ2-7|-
CASSITQGSYEQYF
TGTGCCAGCAGTATAACACAGGGCTCCTACGAGCAGTACTTC
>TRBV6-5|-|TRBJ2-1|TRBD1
CASSYTGGASDEQFF
TGTGCCAGCAGCTATACAGGGGGCGCATCCGATGAGCAGTTCTTC
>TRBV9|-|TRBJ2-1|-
CASSGDGTNVYNEQFF
TGTGCCAGCAGCGGAGATGGGACGAACGTTTACAATGAGCAGTTCTTC
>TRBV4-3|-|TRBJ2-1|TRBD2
CASSQQDLAGGINEQFF
TGCGCCAGCAGCCAGCAAGACCTAGCGGGGGGGATCAATGAGCAGTTCTTC
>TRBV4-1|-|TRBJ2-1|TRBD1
CASSQDERGTALYNEQFF
TGCGCCAGCAGCCAAGATGAAAGGGGGACAGCTCTATACAATGAGCAGTTCTTC
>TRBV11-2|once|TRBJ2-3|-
CASSNSTGTDTQYF
TGTGCCAGCAGCAATTCGACCGGCACAGATACGCAGTATTTT
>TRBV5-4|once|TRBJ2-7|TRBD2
CASSLGRGVSYEQYF
TGTGCCAGCAGCTTGGGACGGGGGGTTTCCTACGAGCAGTACTTC
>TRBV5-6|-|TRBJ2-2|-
CASSLAGLPGELFF
TGTGCCAGCAGCTTGGCAGGGTTACCCGGGGAGCTGTTTTTT
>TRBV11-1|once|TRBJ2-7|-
CASSFGQAYEQYF
TGTGCCAGCAGCTTCGGGCAGGCCTACGAGCAGTACTTC
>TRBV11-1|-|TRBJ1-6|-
CASSLAGNPPLHF
TGTGCCAGCAGCTTAGCGGGTAATCCACCCCTCCACTTT
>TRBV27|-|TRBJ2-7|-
CASSLLGGEQYF
TGTGCCAGCAGTCTCCTCGGAGGCGAGCAGTACTTC
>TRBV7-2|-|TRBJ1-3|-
CASSLLGHGNTIYF
TGTGCCAGCAGCTTATTGGGGCATGGAAACACCATATATTTT
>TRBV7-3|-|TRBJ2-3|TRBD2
CASSLAGGTTDTQYF
TGTGCCAGCAGCTTAGCGGGGGGCACCACAGATACGCAGTATTTT
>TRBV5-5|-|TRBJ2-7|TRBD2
CASSLAGGLAGAPYEQYF
TGTGCCAGCAGCTTGGCCGGCGGACTAGCGGGGGCTCCCTACGAGCAGTACTTC
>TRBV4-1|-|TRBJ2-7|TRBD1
CASSQETGFEQYF
TGCGCCAGCAGCCAAGAGACAGGGTTCGAGCAGTACTTC
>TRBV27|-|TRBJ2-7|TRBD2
CASSHDFAGEGEQYF
TGTGCCAGCAGTCACGATTTTGCGGGGGAAGGGGAGCAGTACTTC
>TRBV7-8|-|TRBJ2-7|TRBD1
CASSRGQGLPYEQYF
TGTGCCAGCAGCAGAGGACAGGGGCTTCCCTACGAGCAGTACTTC
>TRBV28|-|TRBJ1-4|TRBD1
CATGQEVWELFF
TGTGCCACGGGACAGGAGGTTTGGGAACTGTTTTTT
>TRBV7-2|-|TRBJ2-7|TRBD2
CASSDPGTSGGYEQYF
TGTGCCAGCAGCGACCCAGGGACTAGCGGGGGCTACGAGCAGTACTTC
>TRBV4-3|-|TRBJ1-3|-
CASSQESVGAGNTIYF
TGCGCCAGCAGCCAAGAATCTGTAGGGGCCGGAAACACCATATATTTT
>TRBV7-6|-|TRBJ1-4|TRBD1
CASSLDRGPNEKLFF
TGTGCCAGCAGCTTGGACAGGGGACCTAATGAAAAACTGTTTTTT
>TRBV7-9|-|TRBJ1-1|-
CASSWQVFRGGNTEAFF
TGTGCCAGCAGCTGGCAGGTTTTTAGGGGAGGCAACACTGAAGCTTTCTTT
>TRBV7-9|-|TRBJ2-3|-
CASSLALADTQYF
TGTGCCAGCAGCTTGGCACTAGCAGATACGCAGTATTTT
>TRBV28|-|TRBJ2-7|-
CASSLIYEQYF
TGTGCCAGCAGTTTGATCTACGAGCAGTACTTC
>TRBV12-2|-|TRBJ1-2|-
CASRGEAPNYGYTF
TGTGCAAGTCGCGGGGAGGCACCTAACTATGGCTACACCTTC
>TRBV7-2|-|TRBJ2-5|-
CASSLDLEGETQYF
TGTGCCAGCAGCTTGGACCTTGAGGGAGAGACCCAGTACTTC
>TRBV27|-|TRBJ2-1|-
CASSLGASGSYNEQFF
TGTGCCAGCAGTTTGGGGGCTAGCGGCTCCTACAATGAGCAGTTCTTC